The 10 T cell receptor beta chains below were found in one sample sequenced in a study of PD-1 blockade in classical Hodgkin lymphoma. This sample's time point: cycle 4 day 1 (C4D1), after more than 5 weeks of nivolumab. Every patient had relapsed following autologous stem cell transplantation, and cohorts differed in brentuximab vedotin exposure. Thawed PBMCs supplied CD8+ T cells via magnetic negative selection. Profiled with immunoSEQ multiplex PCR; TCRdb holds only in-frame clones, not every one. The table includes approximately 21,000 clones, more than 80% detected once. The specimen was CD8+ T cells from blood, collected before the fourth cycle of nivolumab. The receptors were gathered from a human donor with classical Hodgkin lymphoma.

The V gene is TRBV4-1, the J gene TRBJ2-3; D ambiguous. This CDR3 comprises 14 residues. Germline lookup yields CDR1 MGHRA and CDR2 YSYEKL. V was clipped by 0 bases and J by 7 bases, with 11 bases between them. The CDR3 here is CASSQDLRGNTQYF. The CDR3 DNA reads TGCGCCAGCAGCCAAGATCTACGTGGGAATACGCAGTATTTT.

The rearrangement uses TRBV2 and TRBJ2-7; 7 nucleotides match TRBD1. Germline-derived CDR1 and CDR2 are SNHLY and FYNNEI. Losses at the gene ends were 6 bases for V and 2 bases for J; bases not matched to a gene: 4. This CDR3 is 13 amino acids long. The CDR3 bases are TGTGCCAGCAGGGGGACAGAAGCCTACGAGCAGTACTTC. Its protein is CASRGTEAYEQYF.

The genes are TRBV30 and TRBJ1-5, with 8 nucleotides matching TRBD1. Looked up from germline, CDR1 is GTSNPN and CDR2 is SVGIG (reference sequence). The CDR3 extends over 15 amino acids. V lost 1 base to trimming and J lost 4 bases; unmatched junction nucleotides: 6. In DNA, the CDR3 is TGTGCCTGGAGTGACCGGGACAGGATTAATCAGCCCCAGCATTTT. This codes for CAWSDRDRINQPQHF.

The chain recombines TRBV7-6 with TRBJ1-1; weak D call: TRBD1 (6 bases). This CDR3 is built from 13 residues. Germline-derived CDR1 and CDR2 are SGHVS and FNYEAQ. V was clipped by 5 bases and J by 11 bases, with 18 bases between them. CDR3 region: CASSPRTAPEAFF. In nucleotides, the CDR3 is TGTGCCAGCAGCCCCCGGACAGCGCCCGAGGCTTTCTTT.

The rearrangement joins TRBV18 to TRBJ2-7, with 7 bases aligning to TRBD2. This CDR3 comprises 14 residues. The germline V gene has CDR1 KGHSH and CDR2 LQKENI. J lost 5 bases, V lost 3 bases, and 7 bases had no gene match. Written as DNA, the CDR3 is TGTGCCAGCTCACCGTTTAGCGGGCGCGACGAGCAGTACTTC. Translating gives CASSPFSGRDEQYF.

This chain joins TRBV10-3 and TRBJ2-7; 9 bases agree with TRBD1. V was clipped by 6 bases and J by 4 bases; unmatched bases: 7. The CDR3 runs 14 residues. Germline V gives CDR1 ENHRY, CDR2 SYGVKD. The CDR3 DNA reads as TGTGCCATCAGCCCATCGACAGGGGGTTACGAGCAGTACTTC. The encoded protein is CAISPSTGGYEQYF.

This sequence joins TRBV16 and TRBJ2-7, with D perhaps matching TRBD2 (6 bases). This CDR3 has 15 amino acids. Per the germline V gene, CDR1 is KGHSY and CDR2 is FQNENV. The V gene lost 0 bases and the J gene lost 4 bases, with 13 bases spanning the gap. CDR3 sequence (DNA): TGTGCCAGCAGCCAATCGTCGTCGCGGGGTTACGAGCAGTACTTC. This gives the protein CASSQSSSRGYEQYF.

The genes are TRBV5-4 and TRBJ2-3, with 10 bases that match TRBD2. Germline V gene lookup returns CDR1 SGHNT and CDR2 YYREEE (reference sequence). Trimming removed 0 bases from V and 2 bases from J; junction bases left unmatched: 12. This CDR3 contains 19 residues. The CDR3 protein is CASSLEFPLAGANTDTQYF. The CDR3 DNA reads TGTGCCAGCAGCTTGGAGTTCCCGCTAGCGGGGGCTAACACAGATACGCAGTATTTT.

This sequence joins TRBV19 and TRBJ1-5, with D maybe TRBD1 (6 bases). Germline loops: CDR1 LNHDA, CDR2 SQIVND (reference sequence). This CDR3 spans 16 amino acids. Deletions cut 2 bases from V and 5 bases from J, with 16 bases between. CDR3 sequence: CASSINTRGPDQPQHF. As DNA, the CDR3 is TGTGCCAGTAGTATAAACACCCGGGGGCCGGATCAGCCCCAGCATTTT.

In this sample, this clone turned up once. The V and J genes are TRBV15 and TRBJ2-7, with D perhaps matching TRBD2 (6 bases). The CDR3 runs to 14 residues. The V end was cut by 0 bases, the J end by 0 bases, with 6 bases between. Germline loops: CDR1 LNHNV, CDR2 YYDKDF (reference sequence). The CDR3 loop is CATSRDGSSYEQYF. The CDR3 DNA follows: TGTGCCACCAGCAGAGACGGGAGCTCCTACGAGCAGTACTTC. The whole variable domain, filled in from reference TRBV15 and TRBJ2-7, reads DAMVIQNPRYQVTQFGKPVTLSCSQTLNHNVMYWYQQKSSQAPKLLFHYYDKDFNNEADTPDNFQSRRPNTSFCFLDIRSPGLGDTAMYLCATSRDGSSYEQYFGPGTRLTVT.